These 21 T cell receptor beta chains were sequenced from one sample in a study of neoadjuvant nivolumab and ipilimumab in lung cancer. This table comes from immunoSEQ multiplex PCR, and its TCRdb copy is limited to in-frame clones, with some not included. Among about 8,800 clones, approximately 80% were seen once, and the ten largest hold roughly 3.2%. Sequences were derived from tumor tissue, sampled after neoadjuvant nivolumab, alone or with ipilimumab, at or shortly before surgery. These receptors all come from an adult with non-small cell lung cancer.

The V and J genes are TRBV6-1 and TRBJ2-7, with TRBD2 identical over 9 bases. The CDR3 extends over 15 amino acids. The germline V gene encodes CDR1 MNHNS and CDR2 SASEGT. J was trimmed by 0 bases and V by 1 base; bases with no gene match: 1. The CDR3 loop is CASSEDSGSSYEQYF. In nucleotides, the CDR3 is TGTGCCAGCAGTGAAGATAGCGGGAGCTCCTACGAGCAGTACTTC.

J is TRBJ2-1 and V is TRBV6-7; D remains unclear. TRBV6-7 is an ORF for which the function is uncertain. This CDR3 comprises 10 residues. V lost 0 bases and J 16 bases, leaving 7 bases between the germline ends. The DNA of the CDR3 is TGTGCCAGCAGTTACTCGAGTCGATTCTTC. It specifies CASSYSSRFF.

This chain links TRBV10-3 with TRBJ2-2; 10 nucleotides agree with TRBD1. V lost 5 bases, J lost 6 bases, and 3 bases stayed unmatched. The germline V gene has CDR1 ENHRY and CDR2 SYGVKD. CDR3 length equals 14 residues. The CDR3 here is CAISPGQGPGELFF. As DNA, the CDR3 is TGTGCCATCAGTCCGGGACAGGGGCCCGGGGAGCTGTTTTTT.

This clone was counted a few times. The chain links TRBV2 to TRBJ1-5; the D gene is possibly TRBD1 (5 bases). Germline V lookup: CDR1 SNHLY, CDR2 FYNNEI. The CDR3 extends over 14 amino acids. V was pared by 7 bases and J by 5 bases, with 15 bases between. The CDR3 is CASTGDLGYQPQHF. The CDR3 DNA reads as TGTGCCAGCACTGGGGACCTTGGCTATCAGCCCCAGCATTTT.

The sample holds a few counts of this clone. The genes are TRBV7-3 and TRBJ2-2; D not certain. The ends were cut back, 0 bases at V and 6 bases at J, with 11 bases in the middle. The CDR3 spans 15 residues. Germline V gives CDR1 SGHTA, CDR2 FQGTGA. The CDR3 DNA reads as TGTGCCAGCAGCTTAACGTACGAGCTCTCCGGGGAGCTGTTTTTT. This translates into CASSLTYELSGELFF.

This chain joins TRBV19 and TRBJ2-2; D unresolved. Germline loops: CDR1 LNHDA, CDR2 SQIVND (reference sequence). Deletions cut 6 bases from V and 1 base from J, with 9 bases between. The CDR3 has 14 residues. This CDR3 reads CASRATKNTGELFF. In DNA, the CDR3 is TGTGCCAGTAGGGCGACAAAGAACACCGGGGAGCTGTTTTTT.

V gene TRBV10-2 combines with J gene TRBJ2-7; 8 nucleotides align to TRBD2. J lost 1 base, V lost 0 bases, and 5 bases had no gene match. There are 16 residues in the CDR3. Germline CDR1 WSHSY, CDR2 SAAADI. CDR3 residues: CASSESGSGMSYEQYF. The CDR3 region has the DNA TGCGCCAGCAGTGAGTCGGGTAGCGGGATGTCCTACGAGCAGTACTTC.

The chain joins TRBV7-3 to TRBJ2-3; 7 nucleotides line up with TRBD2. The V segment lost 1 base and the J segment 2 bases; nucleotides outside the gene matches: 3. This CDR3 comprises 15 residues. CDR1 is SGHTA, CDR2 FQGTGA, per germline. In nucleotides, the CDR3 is TGTGCCAGCAGCTTAATTGGGGACTACACAGATACGCAGTATTTT. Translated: CASSLIGDYTDTQYF.

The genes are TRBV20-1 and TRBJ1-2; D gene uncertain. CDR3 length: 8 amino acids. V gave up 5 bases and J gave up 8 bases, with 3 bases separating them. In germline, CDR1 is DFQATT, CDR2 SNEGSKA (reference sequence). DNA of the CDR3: TGCAGTGCTTCCGGCTACACCTTC. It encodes CSASGYTF.

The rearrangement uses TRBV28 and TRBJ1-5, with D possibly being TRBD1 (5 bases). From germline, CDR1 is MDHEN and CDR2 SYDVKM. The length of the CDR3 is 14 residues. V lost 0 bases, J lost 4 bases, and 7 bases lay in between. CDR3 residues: CASSLWTVNQPQHF. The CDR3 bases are TGTGCCAGCAGTTTATGGACAGTGAATCAGCCCCAGCATTTT. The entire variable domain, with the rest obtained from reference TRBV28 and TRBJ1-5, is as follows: DVKVTQSSRYLVKRTGEKVFLECVQDMDHENMFWYRQDPGLGLRLIYFSYDVKMKEKGDIPEGYSVSREKKERFSLILESASTNQTSMYLCASSLWTVNQPQHFGDGTRLSIL.

CDR3 bases: TGTGCCAGCAACTGGTGGGCAGCAGGCACCGGGGAGCTGTTTTTT. It specifies CASNWWAAGTGELFF. The V and J genes are TRBV5-6 and TRBJ2-2; no reliable D call. Trimming pared 6 bases from V and 4 bases from J, leaving 16 bases between. Looked up from germline, CDR1 is SGHDT and CDR2 is YYEEEE. The CDR3 is 15 amino acids.

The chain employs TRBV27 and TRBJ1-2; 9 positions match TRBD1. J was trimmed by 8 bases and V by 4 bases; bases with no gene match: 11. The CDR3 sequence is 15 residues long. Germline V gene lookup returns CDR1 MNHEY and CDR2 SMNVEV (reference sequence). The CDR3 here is CASSSRDRVLEGYTF. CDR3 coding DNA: TGTGCCAGCAGTTCCCGGGACAGGGTGTTAGAAGGCTACACCTTC.

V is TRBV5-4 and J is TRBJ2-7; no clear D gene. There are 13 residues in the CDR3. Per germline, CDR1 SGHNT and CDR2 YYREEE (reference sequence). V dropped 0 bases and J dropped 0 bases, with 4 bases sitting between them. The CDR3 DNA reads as TGTGCCAGCAGCTTGGGCAGCTCCTACGAGCAGTACTTC. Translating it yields CASSLGSSYEQYF. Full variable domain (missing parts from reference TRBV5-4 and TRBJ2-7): ETGVTQSPTHLIKTRGQQVTLRCSSQSGHNTVSWYQQALGQGPQFIFQYYREEENGRGNFPPRFSGLQFPNYSSELNVNALELDDSALYLCASSLGSSYEQYFGPGTRLTVT.

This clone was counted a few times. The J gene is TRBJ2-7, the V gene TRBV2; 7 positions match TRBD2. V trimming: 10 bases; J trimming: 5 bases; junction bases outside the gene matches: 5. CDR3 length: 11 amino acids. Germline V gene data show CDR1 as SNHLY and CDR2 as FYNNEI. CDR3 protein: CANYAGDEQYF. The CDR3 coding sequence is TGTGCCAACTACGCGGGAGACGAGCAGTACTTC.

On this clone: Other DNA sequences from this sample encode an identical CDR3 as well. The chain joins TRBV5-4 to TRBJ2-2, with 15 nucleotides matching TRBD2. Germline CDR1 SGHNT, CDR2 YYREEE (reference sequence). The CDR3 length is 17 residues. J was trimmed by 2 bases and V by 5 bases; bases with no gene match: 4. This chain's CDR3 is CASRKGLAGGNTGELFF. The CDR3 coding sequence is TGTGCCAGCAGGAAGGGACTAGCGGGAGGAAACACCGGGGAGCTGTTTTTT.

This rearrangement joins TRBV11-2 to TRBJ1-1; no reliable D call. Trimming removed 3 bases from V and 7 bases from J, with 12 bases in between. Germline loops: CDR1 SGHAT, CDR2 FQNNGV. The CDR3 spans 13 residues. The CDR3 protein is CASSFERRYEAFF. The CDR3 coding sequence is TGTGCCAGCAGCTTTGAAAGGCGCTATGAAGCTTTCTTT.

CDR3 nucleotides: TGTGCCAGCAGTGTACAATACAGTGATAACTCCTACGAGCAGTACTTC. Its translation: CASSVQYSDNSYEQYF. This sequence joins TRBV6-1 and TRBJ2-7; D unclear. The CDR3 contains 16 residues. V lost 4 bases and J lost 0, with 16 bases in between. The germline CDR1 and CDR2 sequences are MNHNS and SASEGT.

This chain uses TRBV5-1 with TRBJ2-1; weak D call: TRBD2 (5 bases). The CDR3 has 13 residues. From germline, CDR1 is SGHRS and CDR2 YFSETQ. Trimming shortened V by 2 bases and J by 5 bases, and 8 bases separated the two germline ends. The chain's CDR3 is CASSFTEDNEQFF. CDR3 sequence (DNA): TGCGCCAGCAGCTTTACGGAGGACAATGAGCAGTTCTTC.

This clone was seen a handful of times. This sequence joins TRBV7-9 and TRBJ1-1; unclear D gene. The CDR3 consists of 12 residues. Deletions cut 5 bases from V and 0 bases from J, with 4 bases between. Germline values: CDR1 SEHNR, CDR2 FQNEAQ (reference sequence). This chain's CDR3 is CASSRVNTEAFF. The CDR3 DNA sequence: TGTGCCAGCAGCCGAGTGAACACTGAAGCTTTCTTT.

CDR3 sequence: CASSLWGQSDGNTIYF. The CDR3 bases are TGCGCCAGCAGCTTGTGGGGGCAGAGCGACGGAAACACCATATATTTT. V gene TRBV5-1 combines with J gene TRBJ1-3; D may be TRBD1 (6 bases). V shed 1 base and J shed 4 bases, with 15 bases lying between them. The CDR3 totals 16 residues. The V gene's germline CDR1 is SGHRS and CDR2 YFSETQ.

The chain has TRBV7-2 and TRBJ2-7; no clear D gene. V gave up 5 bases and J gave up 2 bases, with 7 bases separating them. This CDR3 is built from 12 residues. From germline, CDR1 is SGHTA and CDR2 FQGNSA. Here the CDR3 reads CASSPSPYEQYF. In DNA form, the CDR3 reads TGTGCCAGCAGCCCGAGTCCCTACGAGCAGTACTTC.